This entry is about one TCR beta chain. Its antigen remains unidentified. Carrying UMI labels, the TRB cDNA libraries were prepared through 5' RACE. TCRdb reprocessed the 5' RACE reads and keeps a single row for each CDR3 protein, giving no DNA. The sample data list roughly 110,000 distinct CDR3 sequences. The CDR3 covers 13 residues. From germline, CDR1 is SNHLY and CDR2 FYNNEI. This sample was taken from a study of CXCR3-negative and CXCR3-positive naive CD8 T cells. Study-level findings and limits: CXCR3-positive naive cells had TRB CDR3s that were more hydrophobic than CXCR3-negative naive cells had.

The genes are TRBV2 and TRBJ1-2. The TCR comes from a human donor in good health. Some clones in this sample may be carry-over from other donors' samples. Material: naive CXCR3+ CD8+ T cells from blood. As to subset: CD45RO-CCR7+CD27+CD95- naive CD8+ T cells expressing CXCR3 (TNR3+). The CDR3 sequence is CASRGGGNYGYTF.